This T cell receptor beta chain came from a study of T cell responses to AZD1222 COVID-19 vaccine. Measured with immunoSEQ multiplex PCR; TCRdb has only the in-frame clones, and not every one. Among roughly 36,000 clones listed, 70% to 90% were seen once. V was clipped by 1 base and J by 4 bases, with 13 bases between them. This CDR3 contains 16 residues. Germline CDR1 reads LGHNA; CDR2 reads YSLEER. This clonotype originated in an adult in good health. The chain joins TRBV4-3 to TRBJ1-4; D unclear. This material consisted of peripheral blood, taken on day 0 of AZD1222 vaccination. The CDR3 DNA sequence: TGCGCCAGCAGCCAAGGGGGTTCTGTCGTTAATGAAAAACTGTTTTTT. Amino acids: CASSQGGSVVNEKLFF.